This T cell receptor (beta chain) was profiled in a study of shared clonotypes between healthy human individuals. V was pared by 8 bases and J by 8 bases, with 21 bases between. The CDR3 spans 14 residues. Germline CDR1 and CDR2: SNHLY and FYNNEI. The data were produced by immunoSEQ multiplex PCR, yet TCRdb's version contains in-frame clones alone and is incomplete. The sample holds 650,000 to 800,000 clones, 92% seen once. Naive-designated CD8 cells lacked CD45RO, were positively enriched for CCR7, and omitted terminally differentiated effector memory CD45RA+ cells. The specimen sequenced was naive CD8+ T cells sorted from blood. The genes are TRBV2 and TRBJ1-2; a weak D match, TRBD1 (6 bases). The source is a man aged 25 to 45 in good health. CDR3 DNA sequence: TGTGCCAGCCCCCTGGGGGGCAGGGGACGCGGCTACACCTTC. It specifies CASPLGGRGRGYTF.